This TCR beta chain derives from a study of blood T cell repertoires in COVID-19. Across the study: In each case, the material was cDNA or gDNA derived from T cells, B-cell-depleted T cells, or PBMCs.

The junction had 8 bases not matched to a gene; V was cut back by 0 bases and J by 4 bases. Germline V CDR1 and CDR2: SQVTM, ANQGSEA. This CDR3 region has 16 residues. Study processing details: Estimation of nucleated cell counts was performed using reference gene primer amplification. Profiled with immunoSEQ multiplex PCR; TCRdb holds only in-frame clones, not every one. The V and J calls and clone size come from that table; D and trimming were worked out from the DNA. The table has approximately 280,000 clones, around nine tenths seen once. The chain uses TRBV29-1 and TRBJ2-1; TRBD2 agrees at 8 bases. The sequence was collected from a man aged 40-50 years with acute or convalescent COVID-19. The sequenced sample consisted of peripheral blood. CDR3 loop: CSVEDRGRGAYNEQFF. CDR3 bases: TGCAGCGTTGAAGATCGAGGGCGGGGGGCTTACAATGAGCAGTTCTTC.